This T cell receptor (beta chain) was sequenced during a study of blood T cell repertoires in COVID-19. At the level of the study: Samples of COVID-19 (acute and convalescent) were obtained from the United States, Italy and Spain. The cDNA or gDNA used as material had been derived from T cells, B-cell-depleted T cells, or PBMCs.

As originally analysed: From reference gene primer amplification, estimates of nucleated cell counts were derived. Some clones are missing from TCRdb's copy, which holds only in-frame ones; the method was immunoSEQ multiplex PCR. That table is the source of V, J and clone size, and D and trimming were worked out from the DNA. The sample lists roughly 250,000 clones; about nine tenths were seen once. The germline gives CDR1 LGHNT, CDR2 FRNRAP. The J segment lost 0 bases and the V segment lost 4 bases, leaving 6 bases of the junction unmatched. The CDR3 is 16 amino acids. Sequenced input: peripheral blood. The chain links TRBV12-5 to TRBJ2-3, with TRBD1 matching over 8 bases. This receptor was obtained from a woman in her 40s with acute or convalescent COVID-19. This CDR3 is CASGSYWTGSTDTQYF. The DNA for the CDR3 is TGTGCTAGTGGTTCCTACTGGACAGGGAGCACAGATACGCAGTATTTT.